In this sample, the clone carrying this TCR beta chain turned up once. Its antigen is as yet unknown. At one boundary the junction diverges from the germline segment, which might be a read error. This sample is drawn from a study of tumor-infiltrating lymphocytes in primary liver carcinoma. As for the study in general: Tumors, staged T1-T3 N0M0, spanned roughly 4 to 11 cm. In every tissue type, samples returned a similar yield of roughly 3.65 to 7.13 million productive TCRbeta reads.

CDR1 and CDR2 (germline): MNHNY, SVGAGI (reference sequence). The length of the CDR3 is 13 residues. Without any cell sorting, roughly 20-32 mg of bulk tissue yielded co-extracted RNA and DNA. Study conclusions and caveats: Only about 7-25% of top clones were detected in each of the five tumor regions.

cDNA specific to TCR beta was made from about 0.45 ug of total RNA, with a constant-region primer employed for priming. Nested multiplex PCR, run for three rounds with slightly modified ARM-PCR, yielded TCR beta libraries. The first two PCR rounds, roughly 10 cycles each, used TRBV1-TRBV30 forward primers and a C-beta reverse primer. TCRdb analysed the multiplex PCR reads with MiXCR anew, one entry per CDR3 protein. The data contain roughly 200,000 distinct CDR3 sequences, 85% of them singletons. The clonotype comes from a man between 40 and 49 years old with primary liver carcinoma and hepatitis B virus infection. The specimen sequenced was tumor tissue from primary liver carcinoma. V usage is TRBV6-6 and J usage is TRBJ1-1; TRBD1 matches at 8 bases. As DNA, the CDR3 is TGTGCCAGCAGCACAGGGGGGACTACTGGAACTATCTTT. As protein: CASSTGGTTGTIF.